Reported below is one TCR beta chain. Its antigen is unknown. Library generation was performed with the immunoSEQ multiplex PCR assay. For the multiplex PCR, a mixture combining 60 forward primers for TCR Vbeta segments and 13 reverse primers for TCR Jbeta segments was used. The CDR3 region of rearranged TCR beta genes was amplified from genomic DNA with a multiplex PCR assay. On the Illumina HiSeq System, the amplified TCR beta libraries were sequenced as 87-base-pair reads. Concerning the study's data processing: A later analysis tallied 75 million to 95 million unique TCR beta chains across the 660 or so repertoires, and 10 million to 11 million of those chains were shared by two or more donors. Raw reads were error-corrected and collapsed into unique sequences by a nearest-neighbor algorithm in which closely related sequences were merged to remove PCR and sequencing errors. V, D and J gene segments were assigned by aligning CDR3 sequences to IMGT reference sequences. For a sequence to be retained, a match of at least six nucleotides was required to both a V gene segment and a J gene segment. Rearrangements were called productive when the CDR3 lacked stop codons and stayed in frame with V and J; all others were non-productive. Following IMGT convention, CDR3 was defined as the stretch from the second conserved V-encoded cysteine to the conserved J-encoded phenylalanine. Sequences without an unambiguous match to a single V gene segment were excluded from the earlier analysis of about 640 of the donors. An earlier analysis of 587 of the donors classified V segments as functional when productive rearrangements were above 56.7% and as segregating when the standard deviation between donors was above 5%. A statistical classification framework was built for diagnosing cytomegalovirus status from the catalog of TCR beta chain sequences. In a later analysis, V and J genes were assigned by comparing TCR nucleotide sequences against IMGT/GENE-DB human TR gene sequences. In a later analysis, CDR3 sequences and most-parsimonious VDJ recombination scenarios were assigned using the TCRdist pipeline. In a later analysis, each TCR beta chain was defined by its CDR3 amino acid sequence together with its V-gene family, and reads lacking a unique V-gene family were excluded. In a later analysis, around 600 highly shared, low-generation-probability nucleotide sequences were removed to address suspected cross-contamination and a sequencing artifact. In a later analysis, a clonal expansion index for each public chain was calculated from normalized within-repertoire ranks of inferred template counts. In a later analysis, generation probabilities were computed with a VDJ recombination model fitted to out-of-frame rearrangements, and the resulting probabilities were checked against IGoR. A later analysis scored TCR-TCR, TCR-HLA and TCR-CMV co-occurrence with hypergeometric tests, applying a repertoire-size bias correction to TCR pairs. In a later analysis, false discovery rates were estimated by permuting HLA or CMV assignments 20 times. In a later analysis, co-occurring TCRs were grouped using DBSCAN, with TCRdist sequence similarity added in when clustering inside HLA-allele-positive subsets. For co-occurrence clustering, repertoires with fewer than 30,000 or more than 120,000 public chains were excluded, along with roughly 5 repertoires with anomalous nucleotide sharing. The table comes from immuneACCESS by way of TCRdb, which keeps in-frame sequences with V and J called. Part of the clones is missing from these tables; in studies checked, under half for an unresolved V gene and the rest for unknown reasons. From that table come the V and J calls and clone size; the DNA was used to work out D and trimming. The table kept for this sample lists 100,000 to 150,000 clones. Less than 2% of the sample belongs to the ten largest clones.

In total, approximately 610 healthy bone marrow donors made up the cohort. All cohort members were sampled while nominally healthy, although unrecorded immune exposures were likely present. The donor was CMV seronegative and was included in the group of under 450 seronegative cohort members. Every donor gave a peripheral blood sample, and the peripheral blood mononuclear cells from that sample were used for TCR beta sequencing. The Qiagen DNeasy Blood Extraction Kit was used to extract genomic DNA from the blood cell samples. This sample was taken from a study of cytomegalovirus exposure and HLA in healthy donors (dated by TCRdb to about 2017). Regarding the study in general: According to an earlier analysis of 587 of the donors, about 179 million T cells yielded roughly 110 million unique TCR beta sequences and less than 300 Gb of sequence data. Typing coverage varied by locus: roughly 620-640 donors for A, B, C, DRB1 and DQB1; roughly 510 for DQA1; over 600 for DPA1; roughly 450 for DPB1. On average, roughly 240,000 unique TCR beta nucleotide sequences were sequenced per donor among a few hundred genotyped donors of the cohort, with 15% to 20% of those sequences being non-productive. The study profiled the T cell repertoires of some 610 subjects by immunosequencing and related them to cytomegalovirus serostatus. Several DR-DQ haplotypes were handled as single units for association and clustering because linkage in the cohort was strong. An early release covering over 500 HLA-typed donors comprised 250 to 350 gigabases of sequencing data and roughly 85 million unique TCR sequences. Of the 300 to 400 genotyped donors, 65% to 90% fell in the genetic ancestry cluster associated with self-reported Caucasian donors. Donor age, sex, ethnicity and CMV serostatus were collected together with the repertoire data. Rather than drawing on any new phenotypic data, the later analysis identified candidate immune exposures from TCR beta sequences and the way those sequences occurred across donors. All discovery cohort repertoires had been generated on a single sequencing platform. Class I and class II HLA loci were covered by the typing at four-digit resolution. The aim of the study was to test whether cataloging public T cell receptors could identify signatures of past pathogen exposure. Genome-wide SNP genotypes for about 55% of the roughly 670 donors were used in a later genetic analysis, which treated that subset as a discovery cohort. An earlier analysis of 587 of the donors applied high-throughput TCR beta sequencing to assess whether each TCR beta V gene segment acted as functional or pseudogenic. To predict cytomegalovirus infection status, the study brought together high-throughput TCR immunosequencing, statistical association of individual TCRs with disease status, and machine learning. A later analysis re-examined previously published TCR beta repertoires from 600 to 700 donors and added high-resolution HLA genotyping to investigate patterns of TCR occurrence. In addition to the first cohort of approximately 650 subjects, a separate validation cohort of 120 different subjects was used. On the study overall, not on this receptor specifically: Most TCR sequences were observed very rarely across donors, whereas some public TCRs were present in many individuals. According to a later analysis, most CMV-associated TCR beta chains appeared to be HLA-restricted, and the HLA associations seemed to be driven largely by CMV exposure. The study listed 164 TCR beta chains as associated with cytomegalovirus. The only immune exposure information available for the cohort was CMV serostatus. Correlated functional status among segregating V segments might be attributable to linkage disequilibrium, but an unknown experimental factor could not be ruled out. Roughly 17 rarely observed V segments, including chromosome 9 orphons, were excluded from the earlier analysis of a few hundred of the donors because counts were too low. A further reported finding was that TCR beta sequences accurately predicted the HLA-A and HLA-B alleles for most subjects in the first cohort. When HLA alleles, especially DR and DQ, strongly co-occurred, TCR associations were difficult to assign to individual alleles. HLA typing was unavailable for some donors at each locus, so association tests used only the typed subset. In a later analysis, the rate of TCR association differed among HLA loci, with DRB1 alleles having the most associated TCRs and HLA-C alleles having the fewest. A later genetic analysis reported fewer N-insertions in productive TCRs among donors in an Asian-associated ancestry cluster than the 666-donor mean. Cytomegalovirus status was reported to be diagnosed by the classifier with high specificity and sensitivity in both the original and validation cohorts. In an earlier analysis of around 600 of the donors, most TCR beta V segments were observed in productive rearrangements about 87% or about 30% of the time, broadly matching IMGT annotations. Some IMGT-functional V segments, including TRBV6-2 and TRBV6-3, could not be told apart with the 87-base-pair reads, so those segments were excluded. According to the authors, the approach could potentially be generalized to other disease states and immunological phenotypes. A cluster of highly shared sequence variants was judged likely to be a technical artifact of the sequencing pipeline. The presence/absence analyses assumed that sequencing depth was roughly uniform across donors, and that assumption may not be true. Several of the top co-occurrence clusters appeared to be linked to parvovirus B19, influenza, CMV and Epstein-Barr virus, according to a later analysis. In a later analysis, HLA-associated TCR beta chains were found to be more clonally expanded and to have lower generation probabilities than equally common non-associated chains. At a false discovery rate of 0.05, a later analysis linked fewer than 20,000 TCR beta sequences to specific HLA alleles. An association between a missense DCLRE1C variant and V-gene and J-gene trimming of TCR beta chains was found in a later genetic analysis and replicated in an independent cohort. This cohort had only TCR beta chains sequenced, and the lack of alpha or paired-chain data limited which features could be detected. Three of the identified cytomegalovirus-associated TCR beta chains were confirmed in vitro to be specific for cytomegalovirus antigens.

V ends up 6 bases short and J 6 bases short, with an unmatched junction base count of 6. The CDR3 goes from the cysteine to the phenylalanine over 15 residues. Only the CDR3 part of the read is kept: 45 bases, read in frame from the first base. CDR1 and CDR2 are drawn from the germline V gene: MNHEY, SVGAGI. The rearrangement joined TRBV6-5 to TRBJ2-1; a stretch of 12 junction bases matches TRBD2. Sequenced: PBMCs. The TCR comes from a middle-aged woman in good health and CMV-seronegative. Here the CDR3 is given as CASSQLAGGGNEQFF. The bases read TGTGCCAGCAGCCAACTAGCGGGGGGAGGCAATGAGCAGTTCTTC.